This T cell receptor beta chain is from a study of prognosis after radiotherapy for stage I lung cancer. On this clonotype: Its antigen is as yet unknown.

Overall study findings and caveats: Unique TCR clone counts were lower following stereotactic body radiation therapy (median roughly 9,300 versus 7,200).

The CDR3 contains 16 residues. The germline V gene has CDR1 MNHNS and CDR2 SASEGT. Trimming cost V 6 bases and J 3 bases, with 18 bases left between them. From genomic DNA, two-round multiplex PCR was used to amplify TCR beta CDR3. Amplification during the initial PCR round employed primers specific to each TRBV and TRBJ gene. TCRdb reanalysed the multiplex PCR reads using MiXCR and keeps one entry per CDR3 protein. Seen here are roughly 38,000 distinct CDR3 sequences, around 22% observed once, and the top ten hold approximately 26%. The TCR was taken from a donor aged 50 or older with non-small cell lung cancer. This rearrangement joins TRBV6-1 to TRBJ1-5; no reliable D call. Sequenced material: PBMCs, taken before or after stereotactic body radiation therapy (not recorded which). The DNA for the CDR3 is TGTGCCAGCAGCGACCGAGCGGACGGATACAATCAGCCCCAGCATTTT. The encoded protein is CASSDRADGYNQPQHF.